This TCR beta chain was captured by sequencing in a study of T-cell reconstitution after alpha-beta-depleted transplantation in children. Overall study findings and caveats: About two months after transplant, alpha-beta T cells reportedly came from several hundred expanded graft clones. One year post-transplant, T-cell counts and diversity were largely derived from T cells produced anew. The study traced high day-60 TCRbeta diversity in some patients to surviving recipient T cells and thymic progenitors.

This clonotype was counted between two and nine times. Its specificity is unknown. V was clipped by 3 bases and J by 3 bases, with 24 bases between them. The CDR3 is made up of 19 amino acids. CDR1 is SGHVS, CDR2 FNYEAQ, per germline. Unique molecular identifiers were used in preparing the TCRbeta library. TCRdb reprocessed the PCR reads via MiXCR and lists one record per CDR3 protein. Among 450,000 to 600,000 distinct CDR3 sequences, 10% to 15% were seen once, and the ten largest hold 2.2%. V gene TRBV7-6 combines with J gene TRBJ2-1, with a tentative D call TRBD1 (7 bases). The source is a male patient aged 10 to 17 who had a stem cell transplant for acute myeloid leukemia, so the T cells may come from the graft donor. Source: PBMCs, mostly from graft donor cells, taken 360 days after TCRalphabeta/CD19-depleted stem cell transplant. DNA for the CDR3: TGTGCCAGCAGCTTGTATGCGGGGAACAGGGGCCTTATCTACAATGAGCAGTTCTTC. Protein sequence: CASSLYAGNRGLIYNEQFF.